This T cell receptor (beta chain) originates from a study of long-term antiretroviral therapy in people with HIV. The run of the v3.0 immunoSEQ assay was at survey level. Assay used: immunoSEQ multiplex PCR; TCRdb lists only in-frame clones, some missing. The sample shows 34,000 or so clones, 85% of them seen only once. The length of the CDR3 is 13 residues. Germline CDR1 MNHNS, CDR2 SASEGT. Between the trimmed V and J ends, which lost 7 bases and 7 bases, there was a span of 16 bases. The specimen was unsorted PBMCs, collected 2.8 years before starting antiretroviral therapy. The sequence derives from a woman aged 30 to 39 with HIV. The chain carries TRBV6-1 and TRBJ1-2; TRBD1 might be the D (5 bases). The CDR3 spells CASTEIGEGGYTF. The CDR3 region has the DNA TGTGCCAGCACCGAGATAGGGGAAGGTGGCTACACCTTC.